This T cell receptor beta chain is from a study of cytomegalovirus exposure and HLA in healthy donors. Across the study: Of over 300 genotyped donors, about 81% clustered with self-reported Caucasian donors. Whole-study findings and limits: Researchers had no immune exposure information except CMV serostatus available.

This PCR relied on a set of 60 Vbeta primers and 13 Jbeta primers. The data were produced by immunoSEQ multiplex PCR, yet TCRdb's version contains in-frame clones alone and is incomplete. Among around 67,000 clones listed, less than 70% were seen once. The CDR3 is 17 amino acids. The germline CDR1 and CDR2 sequences are SGHRS and YFSETQ. The V gene end was trimmed by 4 bases and the J gene end by 5 bases; junction bases not matched to a gene: 13. This clone was detected only a few times. The target antigen is unknown. Material: PBMCs. The clonotype originates from a woman aged 50 to 60 in good health and CMV-seronegative. J is TRBJ1-1 and V is TRBV5-1, with 11 bases lining up with TRBD1. As DNA, the CDR3 is TGCGCCAGCAGCAGGGACAGGGGGTCGCAGGGAGGGACTGAAGCTTTCTTT. Translated, it gives CASSRDRGSQGGTEAFF.